The present entry profiles one TCR beta chain with its context. Original handling: Reference gene primers were amplified, and this amplification served to estimate nucleated cell counts. Here immunoSEQ multiplex PCR was the method, and the copy in TCRdb shows in-frame clones only, minus some. D and trimming come from the DNA, and the V and J calls and clone size come from that table. Of about 110,000 clones listed, around 82% are singletons. These data come from a study of blood T cell repertoires in COVID-19. Study information: From the United States, Italy and Spain came samples of acute and convalescent COVID-19. The cDNA or gDNA used as material had been derived from T cells, B-cell-depleted T cells, or PBMCs.

The sequence was obtained from a human donor in a cohort sampled during active or convalescent COVID-19. What was sequenced was peripheral blood.

The CDR3 spells CASSRDRVWVNEQFF. The CDR3 DNA sequence: TGTGCCAGCAGCCGCGACAGGGTCTGGGTGAATGAGCAGTTCTTC. V gene TRBV7-2 combines with J gene TRBJ2-1, with TRBD1 matching over 7 bases. The germline V gene encodes CDR1 SGHTA and CDR2 FQGNSA. The CDR3 covers 15 residues. V lost 5 bases and J lost 7; bases outside the gene matches: 11.